The TCR beta chain under discussion was sequenced for a study of T cell repertoires in cytomegalovirus infection. Study summary: A matching HLA type, together with CMV infection, was signaled by public TCR beta signatures.

The table lists this clonotype with a few counts. Its antigen is still unknown. In TCRdb, the reads were re-called with MiXCR into one record per CDR3 protein. The table lists approximately 500,000 distinct CDR3 sequences, around 11% of them singletons, with more than 8.5% in the top ten. The V and J ends lost 2 bases and 5 bases respectively, with 13 bases between them. The CDR3 loop spans 15 amino acids. Germline loops: CDR1 MDHEN, CDR2 SYDVKM. Study conclusions and caveats: HLA-C-restricted, CMV-specific TCR beta clonotypes were dominant ex vivo. Totalled public TCR beta family frequency picked out people who carried CMV plus the relevant HLA.

The chain joins TRBV28 to TRBJ2-1, with D tentatively TRBD2 (6 bases). Source material: PBMCs. This clonotype was obtained from a human donor in good health (CMV status not recorded). Some clones in this sample may be carry-over from other donors' samples. The CDR3 DNA reads as TGTGCCAGCAGTTTACTTAGCGGAGCTAACAATGAGCAGTTCTTC. Its protein is CASSLLSGANNEQFF.